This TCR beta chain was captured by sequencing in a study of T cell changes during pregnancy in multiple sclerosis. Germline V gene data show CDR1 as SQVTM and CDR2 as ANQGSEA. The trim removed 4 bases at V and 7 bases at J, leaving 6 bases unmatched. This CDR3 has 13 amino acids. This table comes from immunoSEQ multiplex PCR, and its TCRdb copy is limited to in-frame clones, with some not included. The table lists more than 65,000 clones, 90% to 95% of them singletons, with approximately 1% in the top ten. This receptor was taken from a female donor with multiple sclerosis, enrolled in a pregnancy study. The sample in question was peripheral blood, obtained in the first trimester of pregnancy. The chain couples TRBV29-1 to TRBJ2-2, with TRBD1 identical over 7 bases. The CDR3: CSVVRDSDGELFF. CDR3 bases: TGCAGCGTTGTCCGGGACAGCGACGGGGAGCTGTTTTTT.